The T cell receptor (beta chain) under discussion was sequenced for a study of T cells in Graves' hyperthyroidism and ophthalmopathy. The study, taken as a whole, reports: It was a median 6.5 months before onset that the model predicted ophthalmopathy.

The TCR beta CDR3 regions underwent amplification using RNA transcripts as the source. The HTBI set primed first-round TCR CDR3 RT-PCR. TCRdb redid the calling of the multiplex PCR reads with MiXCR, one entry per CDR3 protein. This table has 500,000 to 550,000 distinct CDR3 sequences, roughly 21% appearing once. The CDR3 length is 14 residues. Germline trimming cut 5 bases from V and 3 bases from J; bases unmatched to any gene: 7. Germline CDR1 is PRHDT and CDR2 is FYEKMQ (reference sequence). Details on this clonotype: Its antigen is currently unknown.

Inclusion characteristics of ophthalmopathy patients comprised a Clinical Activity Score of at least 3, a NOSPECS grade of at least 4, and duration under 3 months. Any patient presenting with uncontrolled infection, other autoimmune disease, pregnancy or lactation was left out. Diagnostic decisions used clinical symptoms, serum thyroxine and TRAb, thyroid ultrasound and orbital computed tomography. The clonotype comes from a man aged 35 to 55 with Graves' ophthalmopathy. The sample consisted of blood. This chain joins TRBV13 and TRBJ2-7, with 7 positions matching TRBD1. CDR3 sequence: CASSLPDRNYEQYF. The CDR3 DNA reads TGTGCCAGCAGCCTCCCGGACAGGAACTACGAGCAGTACTTC.